This T cell receptor beta chain was sequenced during a study of human T cells and chemical hapten exposure. Across the study: Across samples, TCR yields varied, mostly owing to small differences in pooled library volumes. Study-level points and caveats: No shift was seen in TCRs above 1 in 1000 frequency with DPC sensitization.

This clonotype was found many times. What it binds is unknown. As for time point: healthy volunteer bleed at 2 weeks. The authors' total RNA extraction used unfractionated whole blood. TCRdb analysed the RACE reads with MiXCR anew, one entry per CDR3 protein. The sample holds tens of thousands of distinct CDR3 sequences, around 4.5% seen once. The ends were cut back, 0 bases at V and 3 bases at J, with 10 bases in the middle. Germline CDR1 SGDLS, CDR2 YYNGEE. CDR3 size: 14 residues. The specimen sequenced was whole blood. The origin of this receptor is a female donor in good health. Some clones in this sample may be carry-over from other donors' samples. The J gene is TRBJ2-7, the V gene TRBV9; D remains unclear. The CDR3 DNA reads as TGTGCCAGCAGCGTAGGATCTCTCGGCTACGAGCAGTACTTC. It specifies CASSVGSLGYEQYF.